This TCR beta chain was obtained from a study of control samples from healthy donors and cancer patients. Profiled with immunoSEQ multiplex PCR; TCRdb holds only in-frame clones, not every one. The sample lists 78,000 or so clones; over 75% were seen once. CDR1 is DFQATT and CDR2 is SNEGSKA in the germline V gene (reference sequence). There are 11 residues in the CDR3. Trimming cost V 7 bases and J 5 bases, with 11 bases left between them. V is TRBV20-1 and J is TRBJ1-1; perhaps TRBD1 as D (5 bases). Sequencing was carried out using blood. This sequence was found in a woman between 50 and 59 years old in good health. The CDR3 protein is CSVGGRTEAFF. For the CDR3, the DNA is TGCAGTGTTGGGGGGAGGACTGAAGCTTTCTTT.